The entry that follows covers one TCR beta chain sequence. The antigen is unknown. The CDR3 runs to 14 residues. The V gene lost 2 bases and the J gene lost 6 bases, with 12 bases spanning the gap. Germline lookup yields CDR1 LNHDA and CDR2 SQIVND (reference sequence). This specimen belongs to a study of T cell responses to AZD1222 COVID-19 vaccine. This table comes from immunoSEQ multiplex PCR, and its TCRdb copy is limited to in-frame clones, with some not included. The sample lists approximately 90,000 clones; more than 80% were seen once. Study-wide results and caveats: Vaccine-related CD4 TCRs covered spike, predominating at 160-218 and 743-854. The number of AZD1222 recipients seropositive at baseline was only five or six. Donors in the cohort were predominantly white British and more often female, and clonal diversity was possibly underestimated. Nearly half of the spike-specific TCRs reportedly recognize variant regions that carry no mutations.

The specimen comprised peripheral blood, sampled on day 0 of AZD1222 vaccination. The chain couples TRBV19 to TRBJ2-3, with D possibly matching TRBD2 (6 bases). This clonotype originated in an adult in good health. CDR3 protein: CASSIRTTMDTQYF. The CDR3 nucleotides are TGTGCCAGTAGTATAAGGACTACCATGGATACGCAGTATTTT.